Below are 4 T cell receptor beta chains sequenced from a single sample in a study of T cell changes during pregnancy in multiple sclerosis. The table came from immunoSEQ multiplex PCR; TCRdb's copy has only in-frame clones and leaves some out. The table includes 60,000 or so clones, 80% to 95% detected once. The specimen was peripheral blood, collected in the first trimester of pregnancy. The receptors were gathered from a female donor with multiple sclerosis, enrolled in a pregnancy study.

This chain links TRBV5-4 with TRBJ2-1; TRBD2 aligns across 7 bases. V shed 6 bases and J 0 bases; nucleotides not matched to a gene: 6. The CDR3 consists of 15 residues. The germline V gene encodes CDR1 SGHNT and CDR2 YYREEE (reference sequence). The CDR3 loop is CASTREVNSYNEQFF. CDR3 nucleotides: TGTGCCAGCACCCGGGAGGTAAACTCCTACAATGAGCAGTTCTTC.

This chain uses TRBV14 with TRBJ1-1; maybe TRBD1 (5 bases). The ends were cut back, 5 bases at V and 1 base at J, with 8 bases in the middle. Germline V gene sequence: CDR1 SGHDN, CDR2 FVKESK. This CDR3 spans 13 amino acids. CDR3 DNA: TGTGCCAGCAGCTTAGACAGGAACACTGAAGCTTTCTTT. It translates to CASSLDRNTEAFF. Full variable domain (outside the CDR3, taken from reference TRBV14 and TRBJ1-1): EAGVTQFPSHSVIEKGQTVTLRCDPISGHDNLYWYRRVMGKEIKFLLHFVKESKQDESGMPNNRFLAERTGGTYSTLKVQPAELEDSGVYFCASSLDRNTEAFFGQGTRLTVV.

CDR3 bases: TGTGCCAGCAGCCTTCCCCCGACCCGGGACAGTAATGAAAAACTGTTTTTT. This gives the protein CASSLPPTRDSNEKLFF. The chain carries TRBV7-3 and TRBJ1-4; 7 bases align to TRBD1. V lost 5 bases to trimming and J lost 4 bases; unmatched junction nucleotides: 13. The CDR3 has 17 amino acids. Per the germline V gene, CDR1 is SGHTA and CDR2 is FQGTGA.

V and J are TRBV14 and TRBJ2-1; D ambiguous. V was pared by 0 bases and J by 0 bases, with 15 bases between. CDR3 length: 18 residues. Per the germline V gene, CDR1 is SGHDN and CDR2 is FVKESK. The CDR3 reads CASSQDPARLSSYNEQFF. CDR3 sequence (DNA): TGTGCCAGCAGCCAAGATCCGGCGAGGCTTTCCTCCTACAATGAGCAGTTCTTC. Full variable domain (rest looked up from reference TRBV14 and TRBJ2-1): EAGVTQFPSHSVIEKGQTVTLRCDPISGHDNLYWYRRVMGKEIKFLLHFVKESKQDESGMPNNRFLAERTGGTYSTLKVQPAELEDSGVYFCASSQDPARLSSYNEQFFGPGTRLTVL.